This T cell receptor beta chain was captured in a study of identical twins. Points on this clonotype: Antigen unknown.

MiXCR was run by TCRdb on the 5' RACE reads, yielding one entry per CDR3 protein. The data contain approximately 1.8 million distinct CDR3 sequences, about 32% of them singletons. Whole-study results and caveats: Models underestimated how often monozygotic twins shared out-of-frame TCR alpha. Beta out-of-frame sequences showed weaker excess twin sharing. Twin pairs' shared out-of-frame alpha sequences were enriched in low generation probability.

Looked up from germline, CDR1 is DFQATT and CDR2 is SNEGSKA (reference sequence). The J segment lost 4 bases and the V segment lost 3 bases, leaving 8 bases of the junction unmatched. The CDR3 is made up of 14 amino acids. The sequenced material came from cord blood. The gene calls are TRBV20-1 and TRBJ1-2, with 7 positions matching TRBD1. The receptor's source is a newborn girl in good health. Here the CDR3 DNA reads TGCAGTGCTAGGGATCCGGACAGGTCCTATGGCTACACCTTC. Protein sequence: CSARDPDRSYGYTF.